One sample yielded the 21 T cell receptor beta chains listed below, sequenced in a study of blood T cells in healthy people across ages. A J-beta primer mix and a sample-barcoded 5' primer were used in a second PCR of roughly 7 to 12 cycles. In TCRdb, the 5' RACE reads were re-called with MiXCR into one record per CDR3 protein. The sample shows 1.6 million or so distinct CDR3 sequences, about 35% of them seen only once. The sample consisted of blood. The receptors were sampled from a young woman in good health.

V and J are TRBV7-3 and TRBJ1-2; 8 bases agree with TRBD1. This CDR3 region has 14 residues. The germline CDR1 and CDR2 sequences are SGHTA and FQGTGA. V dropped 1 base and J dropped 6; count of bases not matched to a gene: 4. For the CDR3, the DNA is TGTGCCAGCAGCTTAAACAGGGGGGGTAATGGCTACACCTTC. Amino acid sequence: CASSLNRGGNGYTF.

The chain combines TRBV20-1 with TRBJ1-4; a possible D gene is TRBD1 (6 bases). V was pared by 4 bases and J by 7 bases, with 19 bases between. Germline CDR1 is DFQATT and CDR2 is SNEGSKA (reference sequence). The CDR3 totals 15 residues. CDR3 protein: CSAIGNSYRAEKLFF. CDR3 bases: TGCAGTGCTATCGGAAATTCGTACAGGGCTGAAAAACTGTTTTTT.

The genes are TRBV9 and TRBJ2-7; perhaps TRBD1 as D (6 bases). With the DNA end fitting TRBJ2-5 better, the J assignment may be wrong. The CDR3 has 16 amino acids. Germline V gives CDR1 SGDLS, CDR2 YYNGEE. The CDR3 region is CASSGTNRVSGETQYF. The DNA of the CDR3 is TGTGCCAGCAGCGGGACCAACAGGGTGTCCGGGGAGACCCAGTACTTC.

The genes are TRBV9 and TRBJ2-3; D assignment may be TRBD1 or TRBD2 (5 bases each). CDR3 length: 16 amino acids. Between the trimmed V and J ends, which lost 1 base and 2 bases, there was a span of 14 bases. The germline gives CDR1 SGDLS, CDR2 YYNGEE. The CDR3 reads CASSVMIGDHTDTQYF. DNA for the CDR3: TGTGCCAGCAGCGTAATGATCGGGGACCACACAGATACGCAGTATTTT. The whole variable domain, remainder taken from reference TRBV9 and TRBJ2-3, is DSGVTQTPKHLITATGQRVTLRCSPRSGDLSVYWYQQSLDQGLQFLIQYYNGEERAKGNILERFSAQQFPDLHSELNLSSLELGDSALYFCASSVMIGDHTDTQYFGPGTRLTVL.

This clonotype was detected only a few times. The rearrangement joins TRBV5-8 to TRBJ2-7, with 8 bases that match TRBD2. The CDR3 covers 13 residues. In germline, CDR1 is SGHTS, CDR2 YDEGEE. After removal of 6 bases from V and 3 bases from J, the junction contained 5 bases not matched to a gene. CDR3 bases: TGTGCCAGCACAGGACTAGCAGACTACGAGCAGTACTTC. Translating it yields CASTGLADYEQYF.

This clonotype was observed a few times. The CDR3 region has the DNA TGTGCCAGCAGTACTACCGGGACAGGCCATACGCAGTATTTT. Its translation is CASSTTGTGHTQYF. The chain links TRBV28 to TRBJ2-3; 8 bases align to TRBD1. V lost 5 bases and J lost 7; bases outside the gene matches: 8. This CDR3 is built from 14 residues. Looked up from germline, CDR1 is MDHEN and CDR2 is SYDVKM.

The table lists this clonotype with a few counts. The DNA of the CDR3 is TGCAGTGCTAAGATTAGCGGGAGCTCCTACAATGAGCAGTTCTTC. Its protein is CSAKISGSSYNEQFF. The rearrangement links TRBV20-1 to TRBJ2-1; TRBD2 matches 9 bases. V was clipped by 4 bases and J by 0 bases; unmatched bases: 4. The germline CDR1 and CDR2 sequences are DFQATT and SNEGSKA (reference sequence). The length of the CDR3 is 15 residues.

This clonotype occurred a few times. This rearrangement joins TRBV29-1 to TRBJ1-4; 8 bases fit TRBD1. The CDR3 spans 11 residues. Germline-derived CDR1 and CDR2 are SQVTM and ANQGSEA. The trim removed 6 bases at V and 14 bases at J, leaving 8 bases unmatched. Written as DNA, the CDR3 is TGCAGCGTACTCGGACAGGGACGGCTGTTTTTT. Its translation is CSVLGQGRLFF.

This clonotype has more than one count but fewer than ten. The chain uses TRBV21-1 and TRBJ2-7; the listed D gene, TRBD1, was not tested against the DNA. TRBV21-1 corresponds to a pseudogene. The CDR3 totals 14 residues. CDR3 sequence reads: CASSMGSGVYEQYF. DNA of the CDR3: TGTGCCAGCAGCATGGGGTCGGGCGTGTACGAGCAGTACTTC.

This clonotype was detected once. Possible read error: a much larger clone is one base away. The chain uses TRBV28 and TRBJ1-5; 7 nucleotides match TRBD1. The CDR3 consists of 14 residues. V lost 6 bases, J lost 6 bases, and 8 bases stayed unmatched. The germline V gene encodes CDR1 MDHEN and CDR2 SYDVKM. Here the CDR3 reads CASRLRGGVQPQHF. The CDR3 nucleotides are TGTGCCAGCAGGTTACGAGGGGGCGTTCAGCCCCAGCATTTT.

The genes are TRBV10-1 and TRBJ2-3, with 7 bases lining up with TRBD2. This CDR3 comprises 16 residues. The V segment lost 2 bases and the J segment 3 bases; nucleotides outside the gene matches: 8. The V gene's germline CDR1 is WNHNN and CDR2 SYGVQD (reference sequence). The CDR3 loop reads CASSEDSAGVTDTQYF. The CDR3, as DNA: TGCGCCAGCAGTGAGGATTCTGCGGGGGTTACAGATACGCAGTATTTT.

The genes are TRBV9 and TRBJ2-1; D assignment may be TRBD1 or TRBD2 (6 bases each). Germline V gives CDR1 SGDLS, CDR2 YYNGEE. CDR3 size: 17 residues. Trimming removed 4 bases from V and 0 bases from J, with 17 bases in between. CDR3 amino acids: CASSSRGEGGSYNEQFF. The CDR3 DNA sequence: TGTGCCAGCAGCAGTAGGGGAGAGGGGGGCTCCTACAATGAGCAGTTCTTC.

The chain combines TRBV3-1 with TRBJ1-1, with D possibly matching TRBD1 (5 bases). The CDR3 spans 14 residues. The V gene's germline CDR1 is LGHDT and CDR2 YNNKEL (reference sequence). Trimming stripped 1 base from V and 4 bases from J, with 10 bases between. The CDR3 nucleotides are TGTGCCAGCAGCCAAGGTGGGGGATGCACTGAAGCTTTCTTT. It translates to CASSQGGGCTEAFF.

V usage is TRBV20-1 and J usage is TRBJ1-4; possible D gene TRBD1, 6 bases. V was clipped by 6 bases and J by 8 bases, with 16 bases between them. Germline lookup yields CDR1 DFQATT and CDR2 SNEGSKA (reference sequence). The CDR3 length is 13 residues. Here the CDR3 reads CSAKGPDREKLFF. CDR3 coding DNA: TGCAGTGCCAAGGGGCCAGACAGGGAAAAACTGTTTTTT.

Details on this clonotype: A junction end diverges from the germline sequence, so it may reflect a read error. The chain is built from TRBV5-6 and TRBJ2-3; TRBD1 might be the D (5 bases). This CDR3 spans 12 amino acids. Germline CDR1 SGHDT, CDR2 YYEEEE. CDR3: CASSLPTDTRYF. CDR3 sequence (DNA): TGTGCCAGCAGCTTGCCGACAGATACGCGGTATTTT.

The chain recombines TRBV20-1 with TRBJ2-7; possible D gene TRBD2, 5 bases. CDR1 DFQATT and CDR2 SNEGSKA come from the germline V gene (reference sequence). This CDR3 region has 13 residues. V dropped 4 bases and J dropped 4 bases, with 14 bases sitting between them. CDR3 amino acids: CSATSDGVYEQYF. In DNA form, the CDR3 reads TGCAGTGCTACCTCGGACGGGGTTTACGAGCAGTACTTC.

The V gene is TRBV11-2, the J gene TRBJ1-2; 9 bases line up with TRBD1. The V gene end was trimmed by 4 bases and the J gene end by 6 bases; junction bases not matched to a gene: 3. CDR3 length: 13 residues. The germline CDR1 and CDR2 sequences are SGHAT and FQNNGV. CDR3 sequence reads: CASSSTGGHGYTF. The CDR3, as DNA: TGTGCCAGCAGCTCGACAGGGGGGCATGGCTACACCTTC.

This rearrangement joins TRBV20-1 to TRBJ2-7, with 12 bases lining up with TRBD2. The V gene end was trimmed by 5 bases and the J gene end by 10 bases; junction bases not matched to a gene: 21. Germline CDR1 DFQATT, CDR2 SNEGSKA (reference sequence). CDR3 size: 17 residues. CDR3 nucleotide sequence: TGCAGTGCTTCTCCACGGGGACTAGCGGGCCCTCAGGATGATCAGTACTTC. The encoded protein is CSASPRGLAGPQDDQYF.

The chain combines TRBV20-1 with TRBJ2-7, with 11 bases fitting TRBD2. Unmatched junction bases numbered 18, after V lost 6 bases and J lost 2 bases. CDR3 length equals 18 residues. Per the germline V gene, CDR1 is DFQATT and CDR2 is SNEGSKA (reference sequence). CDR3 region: CSARPTQQLAGVPYEQYF. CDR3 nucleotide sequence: TGCAGTGCACGTCCGACGCAGCAACTAGCGGGGGTCCCCTACGAGCAGTACTTC.

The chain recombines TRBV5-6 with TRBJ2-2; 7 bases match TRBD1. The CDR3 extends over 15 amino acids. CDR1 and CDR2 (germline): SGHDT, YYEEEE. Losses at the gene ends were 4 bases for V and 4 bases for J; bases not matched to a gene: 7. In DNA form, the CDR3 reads TGTGCCAGCAGCCTGGGACAGTTTGTCACCGGGGAGCTGTTTTTT. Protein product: CASSLGQFVTGELFF.

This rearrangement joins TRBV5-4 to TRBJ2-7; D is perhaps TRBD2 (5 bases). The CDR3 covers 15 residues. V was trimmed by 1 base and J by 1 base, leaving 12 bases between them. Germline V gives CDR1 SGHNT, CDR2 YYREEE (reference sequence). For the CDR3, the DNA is TGTGCCAGCAGCTTGCGTGGGAGTCTGTCCTACGAGCAGTACTTC. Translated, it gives CASSLRGSLSYEQYF.